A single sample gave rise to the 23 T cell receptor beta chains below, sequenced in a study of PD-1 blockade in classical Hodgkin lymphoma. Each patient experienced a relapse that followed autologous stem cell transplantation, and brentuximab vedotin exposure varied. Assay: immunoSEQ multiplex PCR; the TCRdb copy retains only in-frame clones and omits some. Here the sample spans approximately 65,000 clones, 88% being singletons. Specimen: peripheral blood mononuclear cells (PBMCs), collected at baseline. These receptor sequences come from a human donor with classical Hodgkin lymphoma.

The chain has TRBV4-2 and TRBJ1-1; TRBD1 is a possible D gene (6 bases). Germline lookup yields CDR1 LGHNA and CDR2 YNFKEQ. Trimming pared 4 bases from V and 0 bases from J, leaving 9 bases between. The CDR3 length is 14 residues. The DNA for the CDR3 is TGTGCCAGCAGCCCGACAGGAGTGAACACTGAAGCTTTCTTT. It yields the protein CASSPTGVNTEAFF.

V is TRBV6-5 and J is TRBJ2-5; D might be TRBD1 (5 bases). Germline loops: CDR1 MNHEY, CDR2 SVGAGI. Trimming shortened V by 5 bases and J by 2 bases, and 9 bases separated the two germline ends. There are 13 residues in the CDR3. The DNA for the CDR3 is TGTGCCAGCAGTGACAGAGTACAAGAGACCCAGTACTTC. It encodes CASSDRVQETQYF.

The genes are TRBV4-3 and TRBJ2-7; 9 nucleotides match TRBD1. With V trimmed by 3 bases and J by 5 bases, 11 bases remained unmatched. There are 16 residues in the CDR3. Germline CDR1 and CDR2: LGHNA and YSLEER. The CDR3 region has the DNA TGCGCCAGCAGCCAGGTCCGGGACAGGGTGAAGAACGAGCAGTACTTC. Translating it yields CASSQVRDRVKNEQYF.

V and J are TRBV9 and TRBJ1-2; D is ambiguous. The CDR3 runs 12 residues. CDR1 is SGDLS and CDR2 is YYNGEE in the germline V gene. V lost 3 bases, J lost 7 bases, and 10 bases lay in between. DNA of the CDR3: TGTGCCAGCAGCGGCTACTCCGGTGGCTACACCTTC. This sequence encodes CASSGYSGGYTF.

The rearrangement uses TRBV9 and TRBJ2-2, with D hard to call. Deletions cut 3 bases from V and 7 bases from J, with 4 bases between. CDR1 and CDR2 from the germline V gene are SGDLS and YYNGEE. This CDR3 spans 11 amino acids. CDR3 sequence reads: CASSGGGELFF. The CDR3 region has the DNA TGTGCCAGCAGCGGCGGCGGGGAGCTGTTTTTT.

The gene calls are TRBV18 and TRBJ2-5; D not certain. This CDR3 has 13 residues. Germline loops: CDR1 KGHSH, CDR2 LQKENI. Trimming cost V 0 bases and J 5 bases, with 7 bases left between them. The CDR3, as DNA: TGTGCCAGCTCACCACCGGTAGGGGAGACCCAGTACTTC. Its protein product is CASSPPVGETQYF.

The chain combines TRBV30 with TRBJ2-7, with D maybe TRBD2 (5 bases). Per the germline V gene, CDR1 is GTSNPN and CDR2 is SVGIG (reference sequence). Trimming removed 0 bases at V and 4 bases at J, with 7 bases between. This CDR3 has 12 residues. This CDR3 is CAWSVRGYEQYF. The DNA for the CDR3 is TGTGCCTGGAGTGTCCGAGGGTACGAGCAGTACTTC.

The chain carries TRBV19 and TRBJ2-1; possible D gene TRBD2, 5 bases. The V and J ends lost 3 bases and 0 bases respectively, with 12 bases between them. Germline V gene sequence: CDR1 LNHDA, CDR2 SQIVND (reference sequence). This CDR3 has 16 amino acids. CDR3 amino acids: CASSIMSGYSYNEQFF. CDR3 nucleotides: TGTGCCAGTAGTATTATGAGCGGCTACTCCTACAATGAGCAGTTCTTC.

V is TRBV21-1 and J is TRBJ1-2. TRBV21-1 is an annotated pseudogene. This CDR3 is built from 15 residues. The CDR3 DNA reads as TGTGCCAGCAGCATCAAGGGGGGGATGAACTATGGCTACACCTTC. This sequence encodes CASSIKGGMNYGYTF.

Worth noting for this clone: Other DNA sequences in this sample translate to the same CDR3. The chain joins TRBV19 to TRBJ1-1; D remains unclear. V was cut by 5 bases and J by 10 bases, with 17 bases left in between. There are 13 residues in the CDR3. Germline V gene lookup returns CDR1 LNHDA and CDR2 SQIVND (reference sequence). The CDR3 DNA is TGTGCCAGTAGTTCTCTCCTCTCAAGCGGAGCTTTCTTT. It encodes CASSSLLSSGAFF.

CDR3 sequence reads: CAISAYGDAGYNEQFF. CDR3 DNA sequence: TGTGCCATCAGTGCGTACGGCGACGCGGGCTACAATGAGCAGTTCTTC. The chain uses TRBV10-3 and TRBJ2-1; TRBD2 might be the D (5 bases). CDR3 length equals 16 residues. Trimming removed 4 bases at V and 3 bases at J, with 16 bases between. Per the germline V gene, CDR1 is ENHRY and CDR2 is SYGVKD.

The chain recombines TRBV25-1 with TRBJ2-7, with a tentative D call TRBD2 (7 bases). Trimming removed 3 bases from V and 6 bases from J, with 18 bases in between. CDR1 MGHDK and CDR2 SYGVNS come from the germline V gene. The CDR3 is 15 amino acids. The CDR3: CASSDLGGGPREQYF. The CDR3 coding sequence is TGTGCCAGCAGTGATTTGGGCGGGGGCCCCCGCGAGCAGTACTTC.

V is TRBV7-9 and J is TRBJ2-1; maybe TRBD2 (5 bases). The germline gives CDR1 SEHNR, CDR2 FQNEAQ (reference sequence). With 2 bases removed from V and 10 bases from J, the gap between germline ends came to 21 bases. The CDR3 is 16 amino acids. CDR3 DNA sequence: TGTGCCAGCAGCTTATTTGGAGGCGACCCCTTTTTGGAGCAGTTCTTC. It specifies CASSLFGGDPFLEQFF.

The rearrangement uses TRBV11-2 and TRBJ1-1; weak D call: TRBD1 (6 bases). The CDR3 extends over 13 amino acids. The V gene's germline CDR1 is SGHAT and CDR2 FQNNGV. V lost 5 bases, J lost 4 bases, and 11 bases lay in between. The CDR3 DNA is TGTGCCAGCAGCCCCGTGGGGGCCACTGAAGCTTTCTTT. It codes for CASSPVGATEAFF.

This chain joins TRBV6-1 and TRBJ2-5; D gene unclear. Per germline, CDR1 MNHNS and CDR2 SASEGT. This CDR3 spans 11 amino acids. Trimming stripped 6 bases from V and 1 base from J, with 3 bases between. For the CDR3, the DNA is TGTGCCAGCAGAACCCAAGAGACCCAGTACTTC. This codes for CASRTQETQYF.

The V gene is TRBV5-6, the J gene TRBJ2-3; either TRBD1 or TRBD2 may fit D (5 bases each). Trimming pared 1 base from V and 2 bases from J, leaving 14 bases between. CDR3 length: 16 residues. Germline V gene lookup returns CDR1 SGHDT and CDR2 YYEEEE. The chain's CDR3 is CASSLRGVANTDTQYF. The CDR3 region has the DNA TGTGCCAGCAGCTTGAGAGGGGTGGCTAACACAGATACGCAGTATTTT.

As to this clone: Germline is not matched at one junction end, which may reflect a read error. The CDR3 sequence: CASSIYAMANSEAFF. The CDR3 coding sequence is TGTGCCAGTAGTATATACGCCATGGCGAACAGTGAAGCTTTCTTT. The chain has TRBV19 and TRBJ1-1; D unclear. Germline-derived CDR1 and CDR2 are LNHDA and SQIVND (reference sequence). CDR3 size: 15 residues.

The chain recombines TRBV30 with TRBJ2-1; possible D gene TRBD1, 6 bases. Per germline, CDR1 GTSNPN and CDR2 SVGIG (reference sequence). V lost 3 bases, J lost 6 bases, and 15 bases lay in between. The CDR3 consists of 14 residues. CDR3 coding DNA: TGTGCCTGGAGGGAAATTACAGGGCGCAATGAGCAGTTCTTC. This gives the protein CAWREITGRNEQFF.

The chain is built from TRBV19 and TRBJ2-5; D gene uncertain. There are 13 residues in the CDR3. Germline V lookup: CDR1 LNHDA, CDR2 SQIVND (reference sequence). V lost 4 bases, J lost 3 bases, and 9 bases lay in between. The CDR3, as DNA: TGTGCCAGTAGTAATGACAAAGAAGAGACCCAGTACTTC. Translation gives CASSNDKEETQYF. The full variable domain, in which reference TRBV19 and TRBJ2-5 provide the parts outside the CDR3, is DGGITQSPKYLFRKEGQNVTLSCEQNLNHDAMYWYRQDPGQGLRLIYYSQIVNDFQKGDIAEGYSVSREKKESFPLTVTSAQKNPTAFYLCASSNDKEETQYFGPGTRLLVL.

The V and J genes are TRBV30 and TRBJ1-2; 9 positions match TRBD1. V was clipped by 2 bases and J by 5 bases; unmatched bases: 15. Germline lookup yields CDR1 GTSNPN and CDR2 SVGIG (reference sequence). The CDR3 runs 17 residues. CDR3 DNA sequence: TGTGCCTGGAGTCCTCCGGGACAGGGAACTTCATTTTATGGCTACACCTTC. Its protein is CAWSPPGQGTSFYGYTF.

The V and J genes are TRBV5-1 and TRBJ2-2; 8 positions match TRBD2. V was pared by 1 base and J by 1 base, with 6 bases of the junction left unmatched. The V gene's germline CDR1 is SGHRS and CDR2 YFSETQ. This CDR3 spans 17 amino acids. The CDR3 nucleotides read TGCGCCAGCAGCTTGACGGGGGGGCACGGGAACACCGGGGAGCTGTTTTTT. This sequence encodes CASSLTGGHGNTGELFF.

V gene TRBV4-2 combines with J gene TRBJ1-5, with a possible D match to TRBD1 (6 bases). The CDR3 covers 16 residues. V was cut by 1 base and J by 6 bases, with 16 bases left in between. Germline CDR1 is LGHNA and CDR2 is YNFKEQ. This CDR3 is CASSQGAAGEGQPQHF. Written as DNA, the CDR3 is TGTGCCAGCAGCCAAGGGGCGGCAGGGGAGGGTCAGCCCCAGCATTTT.

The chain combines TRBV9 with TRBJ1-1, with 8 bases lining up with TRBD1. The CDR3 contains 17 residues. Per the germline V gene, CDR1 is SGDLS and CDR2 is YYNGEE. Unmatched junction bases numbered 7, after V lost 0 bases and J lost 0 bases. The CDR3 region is CASSVVRGLGLNTEAFF. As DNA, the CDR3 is TGTGCCAGCAGCGTAGTCAGGGGGCTGGGTTTGAACACTGAAGCTTTCTTT. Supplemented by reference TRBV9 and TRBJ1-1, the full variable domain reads DSGVTQTPKHLITATGQRVTLRCSPRSGDLSVYWYQQSLDQGLQFLIQYYNGEERAKGNILERFSAQQFPDLHSELNLSSLELGDSALYFCASSVVRGLGLNTEAFFGQGTRLTVV.